One and the same sample provided the 30 T cell receptor beta chains below, sequenced in a study (dated by TCRdb to 2015 to 2017). Library generation was performed with 5' RACE. The data were produced on an Illumina MiSeq. The public sequencing data were trimmed at Q25 with fastp and processed into clonotypes with MiXCR by TCRdb, which kept only in-frame beta chains. One record per CDR3 amino acid sequence lists the most common genes and DNA. This sample is represented by about 62,000 distinct CDR3 sequences; roughly 30% of them were singletons. About 2.3% of the sample is held by the ten biggest clonotypes. The sample taken for sequencing was tumor-infiltrating naive CD4+ T cells sorted from the breast tumor. Taken with the paper, the label for cell subset or site translates to: naive CD4+ T cells, CD4+CD45RA+CD25-. The receptor set was obtained from a female donor with breast cancer.

The CDR3 DNA reads as TGTGCCACCAGTGACAACTCCGGGACAGGGATTCGGGATACGCAGTATTTT. Its protein is CATSDNSGTGIRDTQYF. The V call is TRBV24-1, the J call TRBJ2-3; TRBD1 aligns across 9 bases. This CDR3 is built from 17 residues. From germline, CDR1 is KGHDR and CDR2 SFDVKD. The ends lost 4 bases at V and 6 bases at J; junction bases unmatched: 13.

This chain's CDR3 is CANRQGTRSPLHF. CDR3 DNA sequence: TGTGCCAACCGACAGGGAACGCGATCACCCCTCCACTTT. The chain carries TRBV6-1 and TRBJ1-6; 7 bases agree with TRBD1. CDR1 MNHNS and CDR2 SASEGT come from the germline V gene. The J segment lost 10 bases and the V segment lost 10 bases, leaving 10 bases of the junction unmatched. This CDR3 spans 13 amino acids.

There are a few counts of this clonotype. The chain recombines TRBV24-1 with TRBJ2-1, with D hard to call. This CDR3 comprises 11 residues. Trimming stripped 5 bases from V and 8 bases from J, with 6 bases between. Germline V gene lookup returns CDR1 KGHDR and CDR2 SFDVKD. This chain's CDR3 is CATSVGDEQFF. For the CDR3, the DNA is TGTGCCACCAGTGTCGGAGATGAGCAGTTCTTC.

This clonotype was picked up a small number of times. This sequence joins TRBV20-1 and TRBJ2-2; 9 positions agree with TRBD2. Trimming at V came to 0 bases and at J to 6 bases, leaving 2 bases not matched to a gene. The CDR3 length is 14 residues. Germline CDR1 is DFQATT and CDR2 is SNEGSKA (reference sequence). The CDR3 coding sequence is TGCAGTGCTAGAGACGGGACTAGCCCCGGGGAGCTGTTTTTT. It specifies CSARDGTSPGELFF.

This clonotype has just a few counts. The chain carries TRBV7-9 and TRBJ1-5, with D possibly TRBD1 on 5 matching bases. V gave up 5 bases and J gave up 2 bases, with 13 bases separating them. The CDR3 is 15 residues long. The V gene's germline CDR1 is SEHNR and CDR2 FQNEAQ (reference sequence). The DNA for the CDR3 is TGTGCCAGCAGCACCGGTGGGGGAGGCAATCAGCCCCAGCATTTT. Amino acids: CASSTGGGGNQPQHF.

Points on this clonotype: The junction differs from germline at one of its ends, possibly a read error. The chain combines TRBV25-1 with TRBJ2-5, with 12 bases matching TRBD1. The CDR3 runs to 14 residues. Germline values: CDR1 MGHDK, CDR2 SYGVNS. In DNA, the CDR3 is TGTACCAGCAGCGGGACAGGGGGCCAGGAGACCCAGTACTTC. Protein sequence: CTSSGTGGQETQYF. The whole variable domain, filled in from reference TRBV25-1 and TRBJ2-5, reads EADIYQTPRYLVIGTGKKITLECSQTMGHDKMYWYQQDPGMELHLIHYSYGVNSTEKGDLSSESTVSRIRTEHFPLTLESARPSHTSQYLCTSSGTGGQETQYFGPGTRLLVL.

This clonotype showed up just a few times. The chain is built from TRBV3-1 and TRBJ1-3, with 7 nucleotides matching TRBD1. V gave up 1 base and J gave up 2 bases; unmatched junction bases: 11. The CDR3 has 18 residues. Per germline, CDR1 LGHDT and CDR2 YNNKEL (reference sequence). CDR3 coding DNA: TGTGCCAGCAGCCAAGGTACACCGACAGGGTTCGCTGGAAACACCATATATTTT. Protein: CASSQGTPTGFAGNTIYF.

The chain uses TRBV5-1 and TRBJ2-1; D may be TRBD1 (5 bases). Per germline, CDR1 SGHRS and CDR2 YFSETQ. This CDR3 is 13 amino acids long. Trimming removed 4 bases at V and 4 bases at J, with 9 bases between. CDR3 loop: CASSMGQYNEQFF. Here the CDR3 DNA reads TGCGCCAGCAGCATGGGGCAGTACAATGAGCAGTTCTTC.

The CDR3 nucleotides read TGCAGTGCTAGAGATCACGGCAGGGGGAGCGACATTCAGTACTTC. Protein: CSARDHGRGSDIQYF. The rearrangement joins TRBV20-1 to TRBJ2-4; 7 bases line up with TRBD1. V shed 0 bases, J shed 8 bases, and the junction held 10 bases outside the gene matches. There are 15 residues in the CDR3. Germline assignment: CDR1 DFQATT and CDR2 SNEGSKA (reference sequence).

This chain joins TRBV21-1 and TRBJ2-7. TRBV21-1 corresponds to a pseudogene. The CDR3 contains 13 residues. The CDR3 spells CASRRISSYEQYF. The CDR3 DNA follows: TGTGCCAGCAGACGTATTAGCTCCTACGAGCAGTACTTC.

The chain links TRBV28 to TRBJ2-2; a possible D gene is TRBD1 (6 bases). The CDR3 extends over 15 amino acids. Germline V CDR1 and CDR2: MDHEN, SYDVKM. Trimming left V 6 bases short and J 4 bases short, with 15 bases between. The CDR3 DNA follows: TGTGCCAGCAGCTTCCGGGCCAGGGGCACCGGGGAGCTGTTTTTT. Its protein product is CASSFRARGTGELFF.

The V gene is TRBV9, the J gene TRBJ1-6, with 8 bases lining up with TRBD1. Germline V lookup: CDR1 SGDLS, CDR2 YYNGEE. This CDR3 contains 15 residues. J gave up 7 bases and V 3 bases, and 6 bases lay outside the gene matches. The CDR3 protein is CASSARTGSNSPLHF. The CDR3 nucleotides are TGTGCCAGCAGCGCAAGGACAGGGTCAAATTCACCCCTCCACTTT.

This chain connects TRBV7-9 to TRBJ1-1; D is uncertain. This CDR3 has 13 amino acids. Germline V gene data show CDR1 as SEHNR and CDR2 as FQNEAQ (reference sequence). The V end lost 3 bases, the J end lost 3 bases, and 8 bases lay between the germline ends. The CDR3 loop is CASSFGGDTEAFF. The CDR3 DNA follows: TGTGCCAGCAGCTTTGGTGGGGACACTGAAGCTTTCTTT.

This clonotype was found a few times. V gene TRBV7-9 combines with J gene TRBJ1-3, with D perhaps TRBD1 (5 bases). Between the trimmed V and J ends, which lost 5 bases and 0 bases, there was a span of 20 bases. The CDR3 runs to 18 residues. Germline values: CDR1 SEHNR, CDR2 FQNEAQ (reference sequence). The CDR3 reads CASSPTGGGANSGNTIYF. The CDR3 DNA sequence: TGTGCCAGCAGCCCAACGGGAGGAGGGGCGAACTCTGGAAACACCATATATTTT.

V is TRBV28 and J is TRBJ2-7; possible D gene TRBD1, 6 bases. Germline CDR1 MDHEN, CDR2 SYDVKM. Trimming shortened V by 5 bases and J by 5 bases, and 19 bases separated the two germline ends. The CDR3 extends over 15 amino acids. CDR3 amino acids: CASSQGPGARNEQYF. CDR3 sequence (DNA): TGTGCCAGCAGTCAAGGCCCAGGGGCGCGGAACGAGCAGTACTTC.

Comment on this clonotype: Because the CDR3 is missing its conserved closing phenylalanine or tryptophan, this is likely a read error. The chain recombines TRBV20-1 with TRBJ2-2; D is perhaps TRBD1 or TRBD2 (5 bases each). The CDR3 spans 13 residues. V lost 5 bases to trimming and J lost 2 bases, with 9 bases between them. Germline CDR1 DFQATT, CDR2 SNEGSKA (reference sequence). The CDR3 nucleotides are TGCAGTGCTCACCGGGGCAACACCGGGGAGCTGTTTCTT. Residues: CSAHRGNTGELFL.

The table lists this clonotype with many counts. The chain uses TRBV6-1 and TRBJ1-5, with D tentatively TRBD1 (5 bases). CDR3 length equals 13 residues. The V end lost 10 bases, the J end lost 0 bases, and 10 bases lay between the germline ends. Germline CDR1 reads MNHNS; CDR2 reads SASEGT. Here the CDR3 reads CATRDDSNQPQHF. CDR3 DNA: TGTGCCACCAGGGACGATAGCAATCAGCCCCAGCATTTT.

About this clonotype: One end of the junction does not line up with germline, which may come from a read error. The V gene is TRBV5-1, the J gene TRBJ1-1, with D unresolved. Germline assignment: CDR1 SGHRS and CDR2 YFSETQ. The CDR3 runs 14 residues. The CDR3 DNA is TGCACCAGCAGCTTCTCAGCACCGAACACTGAAGCTTTCTTT. It specifies CTSSFSAPNTEAFF. The whole variable domain, remainder taken from reference TRBV5-1 and TRBJ1-1, is KAGVTQTPRYLIKTRGQQVTLSCSPISGHRSVSWYQQTPGQGLQFLFEYFSETQRNKGNFPGRFSGRQFSNSRSEMNVSTLELGDSALYLCTSSFSAPNTEAFFGQGTRLTVV.

The table lists this clonotype with a few counts. The V gene is TRBV11-2, the J gene TRBJ2-7; TRBD1 aligns across 8 bases. V was clipped by 1 base and J by 4 bases; unmatched bases: 3. Per germline, CDR1 SGHAT and CDR2 FQNNGV. CDR3 length: 14 residues. The CDR3 DNA is TGTGCCAGCAGCTTAGGAACAGGGGGGTACGAGCAGTACTTC. Its translation is CASSLGTGGYEQYF.

This clonotype occurred many times. The chain is built from TRBV4-1 and TRBJ1-5; perhaps TRBD1 as D (5 bases). The ends were cut back, 1 base at V and 1 base at J, with 11 bases in the middle. The CDR3 loop spans 16 amino acids. Germline V gives CDR1 MGHRA, CDR2 YSYEKL. Here the CDR3 reads CASSQATALSNQPQHF. The CDR3 DNA is TGCGCCAGCAGCCAAGCGACAGCCTTAAGCAATCAGCCCCAGCATTTT.

This clonotype was seen repeatedly, ten times or more. The V gene is TRBV6-1, the J gene TRBJ1-1, with a weak D call TRBD1 (5 bases). Trimming pared 5 bases from V and 3 bases from J, leaving 13 bases between. CDR3 size: 14 residues. Germline assignment: CDR1 MNHNS and CDR2 SASEGT. The CDR3 sequence: CASSYRKGDTEAFF. CDR3 DNA: TGTGCCAGCAGTTACAGAAAAGGGGACACTGAAGCTTTCTTT.

The chain links TRBV6-5 to TRBJ2-2, with 12 bases that match TRBD2. Germline loops: CDR1 MNHEY, CDR2 SVGAGI. This CDR3 has 16 amino acids. With 1 base clipped from V and 6 bases from J, the junction kept 3 bases outside the gene matches. The CDR3 nucleotides are TGTGCCAGCAGTTACTTGACTAGCGGGAGACCCGGGGAGCTGTTTTTT. Translated: CASSYLTSGRPGELFF.

This clonotype was seen many times. CDR3 protein: CASSLVPGAGYGYTF. The CDR3 nucleotides are TGTGCCAGCAGTTTAGTCCCGGGGGCGGGGTATGGCTACACCTTC. The genes are TRBV12-3 or TRBV12-4 and TRBJ1-2; the D gene is possibly TRBD1 (6 bases). The CDR3 loop spans 15 amino acids. The V gene lost 1 base and the J gene lost 5 bases, with 14 bases spanning the gap.

The chain couples TRBV5-1 to TRBJ2-3; TRBD2 matches at 10 bases. The CDR3 extends over 17 amino acids. The V and J ends lost 0 bases and 4 bases, in that order; junction bases with no gene match: 8. The V gene's germline CDR1 is SGHRS and CDR2 YFSETQ. This CDR3 reads CASSLEGLAGEADTQYF. The CDR3 region has the DNA TGCGCCAGCAGCTTGGAAGGGCTAGCGGGAGAAGCAGATACGCAGTATTTT.

This chain's CDR3 is CASSPQGAGSNTEAFF. In nucleotides, the CDR3 is TGTGCCAGCAGCCCACAGGGGGCAGGGTCGAACACTGAAGCTTTCTTT. This rearrangement joins TRBV7-2 to TRBJ1-1, with 9 nucleotides matching TRBD1. Germline CDR1 reads SGHTA; CDR2 reads FQGNSA. V gave up 5 bases and J gave up 1 base; unmatched junction bases: 8. CDR3 length equals 16 residues.

This clonotype was observed a few times. CDR3 region: CASSRGGDGNTIYF. In DNA form, the CDR3 reads TGCGCCAGCAGCCGCGGGGGGGATGGAAACACCATATATTTT. This chain connects TRBV5-1 to TRBJ1-3, with D perhaps TRBD1 (5 bases). This CDR3 is built from 14 residues. Trimming took off 4 bases at V and 3 bases at J, with 11 bases between the two ends. Germline CDR1 is SGHRS and CDR2 is YFSETQ.

CDR3 sequence (DNA): TGCGCCAGCAGGTTAGTACAGGGGGCAGTTGCTGAAGCTTTCTTT. It translates to CASRLVQGAVAEAFF. The J gene is TRBJ1-1, the V gene TRBV5-1; TRBD1 matches at 9 bases. J was trimmed by 6 bases and V by 5 bases; bases with no gene match: 11. The germline V gene has CDR1 SGHRS and CDR2 YFSETQ. The CDR3 length is 15 residues. Full variable domain (missing parts from reference TRBV5-1 and TRBJ1-1): KAGVTQTPRYLIKTRGQQVTLSCSPISGHRSVSWYQQTPGQGLQFLFEYFSETQRNKGNFPGRFSGRQFSNSRSEMNVSTLELGDSALYLCASRLVQGAVAEAFFGQGTRLTVV.

In its sample, this clonotype was seen a few times. The V gene is TRBV29-1, the J gene TRBJ2-7; 10 bases align to TRBD2. CDR1 is SQVTM and CDR2 is ANQGSEA in the germline V gene. The CDR3 is made up of 13 amino acids. V lost 4 bases to trimming and J lost 5 bases; unmatched junction nucleotides: 5. This CDR3 reads CSVVSGGKHEQYF. Here the CDR3 DNA reads TGCAGCGTTGTTAGCGGGGGGAAACACGAGCAGTACTTC.

This clonotype has just a few counts. The rearrangement uses TRBV5-1 and TRBJ2-1; D not certain. V was shortened by 0 bases and J by 7 bases, with 8 bases between the two germline ends. The CDR3 sequence is 13 residues long. Germline V lookup: CDR1 SGHRS, CDR2 YFSETQ. The CDR3 region is CASSLGFDNEQFF. CDR3 nucleotide sequence: TGCGCCAGCAGCTTGGGGTTTGATAATGAGCAGTTCTTC.

The V gene is TRBV5-6, the J gene TRBJ1-2; weak D call: TRBD1 (6 bases). V shed 0 bases and J shed 4 bases, with 19 bases lying between them. In germline, CDR1 is SGHDT, CDR2 YYEEEE. There are 17 residues in the CDR3. The CDR3 coding sequence is TGTGCCAGCAGCTTGGGAGACAGGCGCCTAAGAGGCTATGGCTACACCTTC. Protein: CASSLGDRRLRGYGYTF.